These 7 T cell receptor beta chains were all obtained from the same sample, sequenced in a study of blood T cell repertoires in COVID-19. TCRdb keeps only in-frame clones here, not all; method: immunoSEQ multiplex PCR. The table includes roughly 340,000 clones, approximately 89% detected once. The sequencing sample was made of PBMCs or T cells enriched from blood (not recorded which). These receptors were taken from a man aged 40-49 years in a cohort exposed to, infected with or recovered from COVID-19 (not recorded which).

The chain recombines TRBV5-5 with TRBJ2-1; D gene unclear. V lost 4 bases and J lost 5, with 7 bases in between. The germline V gene encodes CDR1 SGHKS and CDR2 YYEKEE (reference sequence). There are 12 residues in the CDR3. The CDR3 loop reads CASSISNNEQFF. CDR3 coding DNA: TGTGCCAGCAGCATATCTAACAATGAGCAGTTCTTC. The whole variable domain, remainder taken from reference TRBV5-5 and TRBJ2-1, is DAGVTQSPTHLIKTRGQQVTLRCSPISGHKSVSWYQQVLGQGPQFIFQYYEKEERGRGNFPDRFSARQFPNYSSELNVNALLLGDSALYLCASSISNNEQFFGPGTRLTVL.

The chain carries TRBV4-1 and TRBJ1-2, with TRBD1 matching 7 bases. The CDR3 spans 16 residues. From germline, CDR1 is MGHRA and CDR2 YSYEKL. The ends lost 4 bases at V and 1 base at J; junction bases unmatched: 9. Here the CDR3 reads CASSRITGDSNYGYTF. The CDR3 DNA reads TGCGCCAGCAGCCGGATAACAGGGGACAGTAACTATGGCTACACCTTC.

The V call is TRBV5-4, the J call TRBJ1-3; no reliable D call. Germline CDR1 is SGHNT and CDR2 is YYREEE (reference sequence). V lost 3 bases, J lost 2 bases, and 9 bases lay in between. This CDR3 has 14 amino acids. The CDR3 DNA reads TGTGCCAGCAGCTCGTACAGAACTGGAAACACCATATATTTT. This sequence encodes CASSSYRTGNTIYF.

The chain joins TRBV7-2 to TRBJ1-3, with D perhaps matching TRBD1 (6 bases). V gave up 3 bases and J gave up 0 bases, with 12 bases separating them. From germline, CDR1 is SGHTA and CDR2 FQGNSA. There are 16 residues in the CDR3. CDR3 residues: CASSFSGANSGNTIYF. Written as DNA, the CDR3 is TGTGCCAGCAGCTTTTCAGGGGCCAACTCTGGAAACACCATATATTTT.

The chain employs TRBV2 and TRBJ1-1; weak D call: TRBD1 (6 bases). The V gene's germline CDR1 is SNHLY and CDR2 FYNNEI. Trimming removed 7 bases at V and 0 bases at J, with 9 bases between. CDR3 length: 13 amino acids. CDR3 loop: CASKQGMNTEAFF. The CDR3, as DNA: TGTGCCAGCAAACAGGGTATGAACACTGAAGCTTTCTTT. The variable domain in full, with the rest retrieved from reference TRBV2 and TRBJ1-1, is EPEVTQTPSHQVTQMGQEVILRCVPISNHLYFYWYRQILGQKVEFLVSFYNNEISEKSEIFDDQFSVERPDGSNFTLKIRSTKLEDSAMYFCASKQGMNTEAFFGQGTRLTVV.

The chain links TRBV5-1 to TRBJ1-5; D gene ambiguous. This CDR3 spans 13 amino acids. Germline CDR1 SGHRS, CDR2 YFSETQ. Trimming took 5 bases from V and 3 from J, leaving 9 bases between them. The CDR3 protein is CASSMGDNQPQHF. Here the CDR3 DNA reads TGCGCCAGCAGTATGGGAGACAATCAGCCCCAGCATTTT.

The V gene is TRBV9, the J gene TRBJ2-7, with 7 bases matching TRBD2. Germline values: CDR1 SGDLS, CDR2 YYNGEE. There are 14 residues in the CDR3. With V trimmed by 0 bases and J by 2 bases, 2 bases remained unmatched. The CDR3 here is CASSVDTSAYEQYF. DNA of the CDR3: TGTGCCAGCAGCGTAGATACTAGCGCCTACGAGCAGTACTTC.